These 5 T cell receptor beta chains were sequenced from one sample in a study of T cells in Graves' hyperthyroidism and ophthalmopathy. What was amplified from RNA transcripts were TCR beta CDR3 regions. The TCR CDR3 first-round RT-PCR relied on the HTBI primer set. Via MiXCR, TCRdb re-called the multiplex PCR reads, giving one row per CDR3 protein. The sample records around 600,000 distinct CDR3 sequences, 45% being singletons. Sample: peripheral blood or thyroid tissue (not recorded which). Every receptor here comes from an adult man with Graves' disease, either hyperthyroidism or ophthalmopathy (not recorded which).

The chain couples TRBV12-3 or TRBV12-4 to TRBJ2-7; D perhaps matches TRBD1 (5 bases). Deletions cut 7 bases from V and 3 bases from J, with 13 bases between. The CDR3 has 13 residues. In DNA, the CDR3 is TGTGCCAGCACGGTTAGGGGTGGCTACGAGCAGTACTTC. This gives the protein CASTVRGGYEQYF.

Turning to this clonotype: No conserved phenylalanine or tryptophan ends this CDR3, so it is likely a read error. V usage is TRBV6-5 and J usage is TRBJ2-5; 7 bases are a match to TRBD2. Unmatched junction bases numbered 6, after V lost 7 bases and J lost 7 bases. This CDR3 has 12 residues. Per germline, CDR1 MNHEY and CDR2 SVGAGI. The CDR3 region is CASISGGGTQYL. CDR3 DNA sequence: TGTGCCAGCATATCGGGAGGCGGGACCCAGTACCTC.

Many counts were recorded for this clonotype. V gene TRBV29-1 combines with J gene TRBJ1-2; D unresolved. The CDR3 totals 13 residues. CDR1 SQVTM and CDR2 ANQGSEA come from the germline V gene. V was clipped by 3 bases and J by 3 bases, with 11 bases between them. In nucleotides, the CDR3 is TGCAGCGTTGATAACCCCGAGGACTATGGCTACACCTTC. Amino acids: CSVDNPEDYGYTF.

The CDR3 sequence is CASSLAGQGANYGYTF. CDR3 DNA sequence: TGTGCCAGCAGCTTGGCGGGACAGGGGGCTAACTATGGCTACACCTTC. The chain has TRBV7-9 and TRBJ1-2, with TRBD1 matching over 11 bases. Germline V gives CDR1 SEHNR, CDR2 FQNEAQ (reference sequence). J was trimmed by 0 bases and V by 3 bases; bases with no gene match: 3. This CDR3 is built from 16 residues.

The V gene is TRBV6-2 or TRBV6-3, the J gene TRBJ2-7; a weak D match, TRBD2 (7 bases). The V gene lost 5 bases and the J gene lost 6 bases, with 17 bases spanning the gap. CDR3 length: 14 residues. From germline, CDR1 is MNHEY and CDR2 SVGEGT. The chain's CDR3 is CASSVDDGGLEQYF. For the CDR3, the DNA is TGTGCCAGCAGTGTGGATGACGGGGGGCTCGAGCAGTACTTC.